This is a list of T cell receptor beta chains from one sample in a study of shared clonotypes between healthy human individuals. Assay: immunoSEQ multiplex PCR; the TCRdb copy retains only in-frame clones and omits some. The table has around 610,000 clones, 95% to 97% seen once. What was sequenced was naive CD8+ T cells sorted from blood. These receptor sequences come from a woman in her twenties or thirties in good health. CDR3s include the opening cysteine and the closing phenylalanine or tryptophan. A D gene is named only where the DNA matches it firmly. Clone sizes are given selectively: once, few, many, or a class where the clone is expanded.

v_call	j_call	cdr3_length	clone_size	d_call	cdr3_aa	cdr3_nt
TRBV30	TRBJ2-2	11	.	.	CAHSSAGELFF	TGTGCTCACAGCAGCGCCGGGGAGCTGTTTTTT
TRBV28	TRBJ2-7	19	once	TRBD2	CATAPSRTSGSPIAYEQYF	TGTGCCACCGCCCCCTCGAGGACTAGCGGGAGTCCTATTGCCTACGAGCAGTACTTC
TRBV11-2	TRBJ2-1	15	.	.	CASSHNTADYNEQFF	TGTGCCAGCAGCCATAATACCGCGGACTACAATGAGCAGTTCTTC
TRBV27	TRBJ1-1	13	.	.	CASSLSSYTEAFF	TGTGCCAGCAGTTTATCGAGTTACACTGAAGCTTTCTTT
TRBV2	TRBJ2-3	15	.	.	CASSHGNSPIDTQYF	TGTGCCAGCAGCCATGGGAACTCTCCGATAGATACGCAGTATTTT
TRBV13	TRBJ1-1	15	.	.	CASSFWGSGNTEAFF	TGTGCCAGCAGCTTCTGGGGAAGCGGGAACACTGAAGCTTTCTTT
TRBV28	TRBJ2-7	16	.	TRBD1	CASSFETGRGRYEQYF	TGTGCCAGCAGTTTCGAGACGGGCAGGGGGCGCTACGAGCAGTACTTC
TRBV5-6	TRBJ2-7	12	.	.	CASSFGIYEQYF	TGTGCCAGCAGCTTCGGGATCTACGAGCAGTACTTC
TRBV2	TRBJ1-5	13	.	.	CASSDDLRQPQHF	TGTGCCAGCAGTGATGATTTACGTCAGCCCCAGCATTTT
TRBV25-1	TRBJ2-5	13	.	.	CASGLPRQETQYF	TGTGCCAGCGGACTCCCGCGGCAAGAGACCCAGTACTTC
TRBV16	TRBJ1-1	13	.	.	CASSRGFGTEAFF	TGTGCCAGCAGCCGGGGCTTCGGCACTGAAGCTTTCTTT
TRBV5-6	TRBJ2-6	17	.	.	CASSLEWFSSGANVLTF	TGTGCCAGCAGCTTGGAGTGGTTTTCCTCTGGGGCCAACGTCCTGACTTTC
TRBV4-1	TRBJ1-1	16	.	.	CASSQVPYRDAAEAFF	TGCGCCAGCAGCCAAGTCCCCTACAGGGACGCCGCCGAAGCTTTCTTT
TRBV10-2	TRBJ2-1	18	.	TRBD2	CASSEDKLAEVSYNEQFF	TGCGCCAGCAGTGAGGATAAACTAGCGGAGGTCTCCTACAATGAGCAGTTCTTC
TRBV15	TRBJ2-7	16	.	.	CATSRGKRVRAHEQYF	TGTGCCACCAGCAGAGGTAAAAGAGTGAGGGCCCACGAGCAGTACTTC
TRBV7-9	TRBJ1-2	11	.	.	CASSRDYGYTF	TGTGCCAGCAGCCGGGACTATGGCTACACCTTC
TRBV13	TRBJ1-3	14	.	TRBD1	CASTTSPGGNTIYF	TGTGCCAGCACCACGAGTCCAGGGGGCAACACCATATATTTT
TRBV6-5	TRBJ2-2	16	few	TRBD2	CASSYSISGDTGELFF	TGTGCCAGCAGTTACTCGATCAGCGGGGACACCGGGGAGCTGTTTTTT
TRBV4-1	TRBJ2-7	13	.	TRBD1	CASSRGTAEEQYF	TGCGCCAGCAGCCGGGGGACAGCCGAAGAGCAGTACTTC
TRBV6-6	TRBJ2-7	13	.	.	CASRDIDRYEQYF	TGTGCCAGCAGGGACATTGACAGGTACGAGCAGTACTTC
TRBV7-9	TRBJ2-1	13	.	.	CASSHGGNNEQFF	TGTGCCAGCAGCCACGGCGGTAACAATGAGCAGTTCTTC
TRBV6-6	TRBJ2-1	12	.	TRBD1	CATGGFYNEQFF	TGTGCCACAGGGGGATTTTACAATGAGCAGTTCTTC
TRBV2	TRBJ2-7	14	once	.	CASSALKGVYEQYF	TGTGCCAGCAGTGCCCTGAAAGGGGTCTACGAGCAGTACTTC
TRBV30	TRBJ2-5	14	.	.	CAWNLALYQETQYF	TGTGCCTGGAATCTAGCATTATATCAAGAGACCCAGTACTTC
TRBV28	TRBJ2-1	20	.	TRBD2	CASSFDRNFGLAGSYNEQFF	TGTGCCAGCAGTTTCGACAGGAATTTCGGACTAGCGGGGTCCTACAATGAGCAGTTCTTC
TRBV9	TRBJ1-3	16	.	.	CASSVGGIGSGNTIYF	TGTGCCAGCAGCGTAGGGGGGATTGGGTCTGGAAACACCATATATTTT